These T cell receptor beta chains were read from a single sample in a study of control samples from healthy donors and cancer patients. Assay used: immunoSEQ multiplex PCR; TCRdb lists only in-frame clones, some missing. There are under 80,000 clones in the sample; roughly 93% occur only once, and 1.3% lies in the top ten. Sequencing used PBMCs. The source is a woman between 40 and 50 years old with lung cancer. Both conserved end residues are part of each CDR3. D genes are given only for firm matches. The listing skips clone size in some rows; elsewhere it reads once, few, many or a size class.

>TRBJ1-6|.|15|TRBV19|.
TGTGCCAGTAGTAGTCTAGGGGGGAATAATTCACCCCTCCACTTT
CASSSLGGNNSPLHF
>TRBJ2-7|.|13|TRBV30|TRBD1
TGTGCCTGGCGAGGACAGGGGCTTTGGGAGCAGTACTTC
CAWRGQGLWEQYF
>TRBJ1-5|.|16|TRBV4-1|TRBD1
TGCGCCAGCAGCCAAGAAGGCACACAGGGGTACCAGCCCCAGCATTTT
CASSQEGTQGYQPQHF
>TRBJ1-1|.|13|TRBV5-1|TRBD1
TGCGCCAGCAGCTTGACAGGGGCGACTGAAGCTTTCTTT
CASSLTGATEAFF
>TRBJ1-3|.|14|TRBV5-1|.
TGCGCCAGCAGCTACGCGTACTCTGGAAACACCATATATTTT
CASSYAYSGNTIYF
>TRBJ1-4|.|16|TRBV29-1|.
TGCAGCGGTGTGCAGGGGTCGGCATCCGTTGAGGAAAAACTGTTTTTT
CSGVQGSASVEEKLFF
>TRBJ2-1|.|14|TRBV30|TRBD2
TGTGCCTGGAGCAGGACTAGCGGGGGCCATGAGCAGTTCTTC
CAWSRTSGGHEQFF
>TRBJ1-1|.|13|TRBV3-1/TRBV3-2|.
TGTGCCAGCAGCCAGGCGGTGATAACTGAAGCTTTCTTT
CASSQAVITEAFF
>TRBJ2-4|.|17|TRBV13|.
TGTGCCAGCAGCTCGATCAGGGGTCGCTTCGCTAAAAACATTCAGTACTTC
CASSSIRGRFAKNIQYF
>TRBJ2-5|.|17|TRBV18|TRBD2
TGTGCCAGCTCACAAGGGCCGGGGGGGCCCCTCCAAGAGACCCAGTACTTC
CASSQGPGGPLQETQYF
>TRBJ2-1|.|15|TRBV5-6|TRBD1
TGTGCCAGCAGCTTGGACCCGGGACAGTACAATGAGCAGTTCTTC
CASSLDPGQYNEQFF
>TRBJ2-2|.|17|TRBV10-3|.
TGTGCCACACTAGAATGGGGGCAGGGGAAGAACACCGGGGAGCTGTTTTTT
CATLEWGQGKNTGELFF
>TRBJ2-2|.|13|TRBV27|.
TGTGCCAGCAGTTTTGAGGGATCCGGGGAGCTGTTTTTT
CASSFEGSGELFF
>TRBJ2-1|.|16|TRBV11-3|.
TGTGCCAGCAGCTTATATCGGGGTAGAAATGATTATGAGCAGTTCTTC
CASSLYRGRNDYEQFF
>TRBJ1-2|.|15|TRBV19|.
TGTGCCAGTAGTATAGGGACCGGAAGTAACTATGGCTACACCTTC
CASSIGTGSNYGYTF
>TRBJ1-2|.|15|TRBV5-1|TRBD1
TGCGCCAGCAGCCCGCGGGACAGTCTAACCATTGGCTACACCTTC
CASSPRDSLTIGYTF
>TRBJ2-3|.|15|TRBV20-1|TRBD2
TGCAGTGCGAGTCGACTAGCGGGGGACACAGATACGCAGTATTTT
CSASRLAGDTDTQYF
>TRBJ2-2|.|16|TRBV7-3|.
TGTGCCAGCAGCTTAATCCCAGGGTCGAACACCGGGGAGCTGTTTTTT
CASSLIPGSNTGELFF
>TRBJ2-7|.|15|TRBV5-4|.
TGTGCCAGCAGCCGGGGGCCGTTGGCGAGGGACGAGCAGTACTTC
CASSRGPLARDEQYF
>TRBJ2-5|.|15|TRBV9|.
TGTGCCAGCAGCGGGCCCTCCCGGGGGCATGGGACCCAGTACTTC
CASSGPSRGHGTQYF
>TRBJ1-3|.|16|TRBV6-5|.
TGTGCCAGCAGTTACGGCCAGCCGGACTCTGGAAACACCATATATTTT
CASSYGQPDSGNTIYF
>TRBJ1-1|.|14|TRBV11-2|.
TGTGCCAGCAGCCCACCCGACTGGGATGCCGAAGCTTTCTTT
CASSPPDWDAEAFF
>TRBJ1-2|.|16|TRBV15|.
TGTGCCACCAGCAGAGATCAGGCTATTTATAACTATGGCTACACCTTC
CATSRDQAIYNYGYTF
>TRBJ2-1|few|15|TRBV9|TRBD1
TGTGCCAGCAGCGAAGGGACAGTTACCTCCAATGAGCAGTTCTTC
CASSEGTVTSNEQFF
>TRBJ2-5|.|14|TRBV28|TRBD2
TGTGCCAGCCTTAGCGGGGGGGTTGGAGAGACCCAGTACTTC
CASLSGGVGETQYF
>TRBJ2-1|.|15|TRBV2|.
TGTGCCAGCATTGGCCAGGACTCGGCCTACAATGAGCAGTTCTTC
CASIGQDSAYNEQFF
>TRBJ2-7|.|15|TRBV5-4|TRBD1
TGTGCCAGCAGCTTGGAGGGACAGGGCGCCCACGAGCAGTACTTC
CASSLEGQGAHEQYF
>TRBJ1-1|.|11|TRBV25-1|.
TGTGCCAGCGTAAGGGACACTGAAGCTTTCTTT
CASVRDTEAFF
>TRBJ1-4|once|16|TRBV3-1/TRBV3-2|.
TGTGCCAGCAGCCAAGGGGTTGACAGTCTTAATGAAAAACTGTTTTTT
CASSQGVDSLNEKLFF
>TRBJ1-1|.|13|TRBV12-5|.
TGTGCTAGTGGTTTGCCCACGGGGACTGAAGCTTTCTTT
CASGLPTGTEAFF
>TRBJ2-6|.|18|TRBV18|TRBD1
TGTGCCAGCTCACCTCTGGGACAGGGGACGTCTGGGGCCAACGTCCTGACTTTC
CASSPLGQGTSGANVLTF
>TRBJ2-3|.|13|TRBV7-9|.
TGTGCCAGCAGCTTAGTATGGACAGATACGCAGTATTTT
CASSLVWTDTQYF
>TRBJ2-2|.|17|TRBV19|TRBD2
TGTGCCAGTATTCCTAGCGGGCGACCTGCGAACACCGGGGAGCTGTTTTTT
CASIPSGRPANTGELFF
>TRBJ1-4|.|13|TRBV20-1|.
TGCAGTGCTAATGACCAGAAAGGTGAAAAACTGTTTTTT
CSANDQKGEKLFF
>TRBJ2-3|.|15|TRBV19|TRBD1
TGTGCCAGTAGTACCAGGCCAGGGGGCGCAGATACGCAGTATTTT
CASSTRPGGADTQYF
>TRBJ1-5|.|15|TRBV19|.
TGTGCCAGTAGTCTCGCGGATTATAGCAATCAGCCCCAGCATTTT
CASSLADYSNQPQHF
>TRBJ1-5|.|15|TRBV19|.
TGTGCCAGTAGGGGTTTGAAGTATAGCAATCAGCCCCAGCATTTT
CASRGLKYSNQPQHF
>TRBJ2-3|.|15|TRBV2|TRBD2
TGTGCCAGCCCTCCCTACAAGCGGGGAACAGATACGCAGTATTTT
CASPPYKRGTDTQYF
>TRBJ2-5|.|13|TRBV5-5|.
TGTGCCAGCAGCTTGGGACCCAGGGAGACCCAGTACTTC
CASSLGPRETQYF
>TRBJ2-7|.|13|TRBV19|.
TGTGCCAGTAGTAACCCGAAGGTTCACGAGCAGTACTTC
CASSNPKVHEQYF
>TRBJ1-1|.|15|TRBV5-1|TRBD1
TGCGCCAGCAGCTTGGAGGGGGCGGCGAACACTGAAGCTTTCTTT
CASSLEGAANTEAFF
>TRBJ1-5|.|14|TRBV2|.
TGTGCCAGCACGGAGGGCAATAGCAATCAGCCCCAGCATTTT
CASTEGNSNQPQHF
>TRBJ1-2|few|15|TRBV24-1|.
TGTGCCACCAGTGATTGGGGGGCGCGGTTCGATGGCTACACCTTC
CATSDWGARFDGYTF
>TRBJ2-5|.|16|TRBV7-9|.
TGTGCCAGCAGCTTCCTAGGGGGGGGGCTCCAAGAGACCCAGTACTTC
CASSFLGGGLQETQYF
>TRBJ1-2|.|12|TRBV12-3/TRBV12-4|TRBD1
TGTGCCAGTAAGGACAGGGAGGAAAGCTACACCTTC
CASKDREESYTF
>TRBJ2-1|.|15|TRBV24-1|.
TGTGCCACCAGCGCAGATGGGGCCCTCTACAATGAGCAGTTCTTC
CATSADGALYNEQFF
>TRBJ1-2|.|11|TRBV6-5|.
TGTGCCAGCAAACGTAACTATGGCTACACCTTC
CASKRNYGYTF
>TRBJ2-1|once|15|TRBV5-4|TRBD2
TGTGCCAGCAGCTTGGAACTAGCGGGGATAGATGAGCAGTTCTTC
CASSLELAGIDEQFF
>TRBJ1-1|.|12|TRBV12-3/TRBV12-4|.
TGTGCCAGCAGTTTCAGGGACCTGGAAGCTTTCTTT
CASSFRDLEAFF
>TRBJ2-7|.|13|TRBV7-9|TRBD1
TGTGCCGGGGATGGACAGGGATCCTACGAGCAGTACTTC
CAGDGQGSYEQYF
>TRBJ1-6|.|14|TRBV2|.
TGTGCCAGCAGTGAGAGGGTGGACAATTCACCCCTCCACTTT
CASSERVDNSPLHF
>TRBJ2-3|.|13|TRBV7-9|.
TGTGCCAGCAGCGTGAGTTCCACAGATACGCAGTATTTT
CASSVSSTDTQYF
>TRBJ1-1|.|16|TRBV6-4|.
TGTGCCAGCAGTGCGGGGGCAGGGGCGCCGGCCACTGAAGCTTTCTTT
CASSAGAGAPATEAFF
>TRBJ2-7|.|16|TRBV3-1/TRBV3-2|.
TGTGCCAGCAGCCTCGTGTCCGAGGTGGGTTCCTACGAGCAGTACTTC
CASSLVSEVGSYEQYF
>TRBJ2-3|.|16|TRBV28|TRBD1
TGTGCCAGCCACCTCCGGGACAGTCTTAGCACAGATACGCAGTATTTT
CASHLRDSLSTDTQYF
>TRBJ1-5|.|19|TRBV2|TRBD1
TGTGCCAGCAGTGAAATAGGAGGAGGACAGGGGGCTTGGAATCAGCCCCAGCATTTT
CASSEIGGGQGAWNQPQHF
>TRBJ2-5|.|15|TRBV7-2|.
TGTGCCAGCAGCTTCCAAACCGGGCCCCAAGAGACCCAGTACTTC
CASSFQTGPQETQYF
>TRBJ1-1|few|15|TRBV6-5|TRBD1
TGTGCCAGCACATTATACCGACAGGGATGGGGTGAAGCTTTCTTT
CASTLYRQGWGEAFF
>TRBJ2-1|.|14|TRBV14|.
TGTGCCAGCAGCCAAACCGGCTCCTACAATGAGCAGTTCTTC
CASSQTGSYNEQFF
>TRBJ2-1|once|13|TRBV14|.
TGTGCCAGCAGCCAGGGGAACTACAATGAGCAGTTCTTC
CASSQGNYNEQFF